The sequence of this TCR beta chain was determined in a study of post-analysis software for immune sequencing data (dated by TCRdb to between 2015 and 2017). Broadly, across the study: Recorded disease courses included relapsing-remitting, secondary progressive and progressive-relapsing multiple sclerosis, with some patients lacking subtype annotation. A subset of samples was prepared in parallel using single-end sample barcoding, then pooled and co-amplified after Illumina adapter ligation. The patient repertoires were set against 10 to 11 previously published healthy control repertoires from donors whose ages ranged from roughly 6 to 27 years.

This clonotype was seen more than once but under ten times. Which antigen it targets is not known. The input lacks base qualities; no much larger clone sits a single base away. The receptor library was made with PCR. Sequencing instrument: Illumina HiSeq 2500. Unique molecular identifiers were incorporated into TCR beta cDNA libraries to reduce PCR and sequencing biases. Every 1 to 10 million input T cells yielded 500,000 or so cDNA molecules, meaning each molecule approximated one T cell. Patient libraries were prepared and sequenced with the same protocol used for the earlier healthy control dataset. Samples belonging to the same batch were prepared together, multiplexed and sequenced on a shared HiSeq lane. The original pipeline was this. MIGEC handled the raw barcoded reads, throwing out single-read molecular identifier groups before consensus assembly and CDR3 extraction. VDJtools was used for post-analysis of the clonotype tables, and diversity was normalized by down-sampling every dataset to the size of the smallest sample. In repertoire overlap clustering, CDR3 amino acid sequences, but not nucleotide sequences, were matched to correct batch-related cross-sample contamination. The raw public reads went through TCRdb reprocessing: fastp at Q25, MiXCR clone calling, in-frame beta chains kept. Merged by CDR3 protein, the rows form single entries marked with the most common genes and DNA. TCRdb, not the original authors, processed these V and J calls. The sample table records roughly 400,000 distinct CDR3 sequences; approximately 39% of these occur just once. The leading ten clones occupy around 8% of the sample.

The germline V gene yields MDHEN for CDR1 and SYDVKM for CDR2. Measured from the cysteine to the phenylalanine, the CDR3 is 11 residues long. Of all the DNA, just the CDR3 is kept, 33 bases in frame from base 1. Germline trimming amounts to 11 bases on V and 9 bases on J, with 5 as the count of junction bases outside the gene matches. To demonstrate the VDJtools post-analysis software, TCR beta repertoires were profiled from the peripheral blood of over ten young patients with multiple sclerosis. Multiple sclerosis patients were children and adolescents aged about 6 to 15 years. The research as a whole found: The multiple sclerosis patient group was slightly younger than the control group. Significantly lower normalized Chao1 diversity was found in multiple sclerosis patients than in controls, suggesting substantial peripheral T-cell clonal expansion. Significantly higher frequencies in patients than in controls were found for five or six TRBV segments, including TRBV5-6, TRBV5-1 and TRBV20-1. Direct clustering with F measure revealed strong co-clustering of samples prepared in the same batch, which led to a batch-effect correction.

This clonotype originated in a girl aged 2-10 years with multiple sclerosis. The chain is assembled from TRBV28 and TRBJ2-7; TRBD1 aligns with 12 central bases. The sequenced material came from blood. CDR3 region: CASGQGAGQYF. The DNA sequence is TGTGCCTCGGGACAGGGGGCAGGGCAGTACTTC.